This record covers a single T cell receptor (beta chain). Its antigen is unknown. Sequencing was performed with immunoSEQ multiplex PCR; in TCRdb, only in-frame clones are kept and a portion is missing. The sample gives tens of thousands of clones, roughly 90% of which show up once; around 2.6% is in the top ten. The sample comes from a study of graft-versus-host responses after intestinal transplantation. The wider study: Multivisceral, liver-intestinal, or isolated intestinal transplants were received by the recipients.

This CDR3 spans 14 amino acids. Trimming took off 3 bases at V and 5 bases at J, with 13 bases between the two ends. From germline, CDR1 is MDHEN and CDR2 SYDVKM. The source of this sequence is a human donor who received an intestinal transplant. Sample: unstimulated CD8+ T cells sorted from spleen or lymph node cells, taken before intestinal transplant. This chain joins TRBV28 and TRBJ1-2; D unresolved. The CDR3 region has the DNA TGTGCCAGCAGTTTGGTTATCGGGTTATATGGCTACACCTTC. As protein: CASSLVIGLYGYTF.